This is a list of T cell receptor beta chains from one sample in a study of blood T cell repertoires in COVID-19. Data came from immunoSEQ multiplex PCR; TCRdb stores just in-frame clones and leaves some out. The sample lists 310,000 or so clones; approximately 83% were seen once. Input material: peripheral blood. The receptors derive from a woman aged 30 to 39 who had recovered from COVID-19. The CDR3 runs from the conserved cysteine through the conserved F or W. The D gene is left open where the match is weak. Expanded clones get a size class; other rows say once, few or many, or leave the size out.

V	D	size	J	DNA	CDR3
TRBV24-1	TRBD1	-	TRBJ2-3	TGTGCCACCAGTGAACCTGGACAGGGGGGGACAGATACGCAGTATTTT	CATSEPGQGGTDTQYF
TRBV19	-	-	TRBJ2-1	TGTGCCAGTAGTATAAACGGAAGGGGGTACAATGAGCAGTTCTTC	CASSINGRGYNEQFF
TRBV7-9	-	-	TRBJ1-1	TGTGCCAGCAGCCCCCGCAGGGATCGGCCTGAAGCTTTCTTT	CASSPRRDRPEAFF
TRBV6-6	-	-	TRBJ2-7	TGTGCCAGCAGTTCACGATCCGGGACTCAATACGAGCAGTACTTC	CASSSRSGTQYEQYF
TRBV7-2	-	-	TRBJ1-3	TGTGCCAGCAGTAAGGACAGATCTGGAAACACCATATATTTT	CASSKDRSGNTIYF
TRBV24-1	-	-	TRBJ2-1	TGTGCCACCAGTGGTCCCCGGGACCCCGGACACCCGAGGGGGTCCTACAATGAGCAGTTCTTC	CATSGPRDPGHPRGSYNEQFF
TRBV3-1/TRBV3-2	-	-	TRBJ2-1	TGTGCCAGCAGCCCCTTGGGATCTTGGGAGCGGTTGGGGAATGAGCAGTTCTTC	CASSPLGSWERLGNEQFF
TRBV20-1	-	few	TRBJ1-4	TGCAGTGCACGGAGTGAAAAACTGTTTTTT	CSARSEKLFF
TRBV4-2	-	-	TRBJ2-2	TGTGCCAGCAGCCACTCTAGGGGCACCGGGGAGCTGTTTTTT	CASSHSRGTGELFF
TRBV11-3	-	-	TRBJ2-1	TGTGCCAGCAGCTTAGACGGTAATGAGCAGTTCTTC	CASSLDGNEQFF
TRBV5-6	-	-	TRBJ1-6	TGTGCCAGCAGCTTGGCTGGGCTAGGAGGCTATAATTCACCCCTCCACTTT	CASSLAGLGGYNSPLHF
TRBV7-2	-	once	TRBJ2-2	TGTGCCAGCAGCCCCGTCAGGCGGAACACCGGGGAGCTGTTTTTT	CASSPVRRNTGELFF
TRBV18	-	-	TRBJ1-2	TGTGCCAGCTCACCAAATGGCGGGGCTCAATCCACCTTC	CASSPNGGAQSTF
TRBV20-1	-	-	TRBJ2-7	TGCAGTGCTAGTCTCAGGGGCTACGAGCAGTACTTC	CSASLRGYEQYF
TRBV7-2	TRBD1	-	TRBJ1-1	TGTGCCAGCAGCCCGCGGACAGGGCTGAACACTGAAGCTTTCTTT	CASSPRTGLNTEAFF
TRBV4-1	-	-	TRBJ1-3	TGCGCCAGCAGCCAAGACGTATTTGCGATCTCTGGAAACACCATATATTTT	CASSQDVFAISGNTIYF
TRBV28	TRBD2	-	TRBJ2-7	TGTGCCAGCAGCCGGGGGGGGTCCCTCAACGAGCAGTACTTC	CASSRGGSLNEQYF
TRBV12-3/TRBV12-4	-	once	TRBJ2-2	TGTGCCAGCAGTTTATCCCACGGCGGGGAGCTGTTTTTT	CASSLSHGGELFF
TRBV24-1	-	-	TRBJ2-2	TGTGCCACCAGTGATAGGCAGAGGTCCGGGGAGCTGTTTTTT	CATSDRQRSGELFF
TRBV11-3	-	-	TRBJ2-2	TGTGCCAGCAGCCGCGCTCCTAGCGATCCCCCCGGGGAGCTGTTTTTT	CASSRAPSDPPGELFF
TRBV27	-	-	TRBJ1-2	TGTGCCAGCAGTGATATCAACCAGGGTGGCGAATATGGCTACACCTTC	CASSDINQGGEYGYTF
TRBV6-5	TRBD1	-	TRBJ2-3	TGTGCCAGCAGTTACTCAGCCGAGACAGGGGTCGCGCAGTATTTT	CASSYSAETGVAQYF
TRBV5-6	TRBD1	-	TRBJ1-1	TGTGCCAGAGGGGACAGCCGACGGCCTGAAGCTTTCTTT	CARGDSRRPEAFF
TRBV19	TRBD1	-	TRBJ2-7	TGTGCCAGTAGGACAGGGACGGTAGACTATTCCGAGCAGTACTTC	CASRTGTVDYSEQYF
TRBV7-2	TRBD2	-	TRBJ2-1	TGTGCCAGCAGCTTACCCACTAGCGGGAGGTCAAATGAGCAGTTCTTC	CASSLPTSGRSNEQFF
TRBV10-3	-	-	TRBJ1-2	TGTGCCATCAGTGAAGGGGTTCCTGGCTACACCTTC	CAISEGVPGYTF
TRBV19	TRBD1	-	TRBJ2-5	TGTGCCAGTAGGGGACAGGTCCAAGAGACCCAGTACTTC	CASRGQVQETQYF
TRBV11-2	TRBD2	-	TRBJ2-2	TGTGCCAGCAGCTTAGGGGGACTAGCGGCAGAAAAGAACACCGGGGAGCTGTTTTTT	CASSLGGLAAEKNTGELFF
TRBV5-8	-	-	TRBJ2-5	TGTGCCAGCAGCCCCCTACTAGAAGAAGAGACCCAGTACTTC	CASSPLLEEETQYF
TRBV6-1	-	few	TRBJ1-5	TGTGCCAGCAGTGACGCGGCCAGAAATCAGCCCCAGCATTTT	CASSDAARNQPQHF
TRBV19	-	few	TRBJ1-2	TGTGCCAGTAGTATCGACAGGCGGTGGGGCTACACCTTC	CASSIDRRWGYTF
TRBV5-1	-	once	TRBJ2-2	TGCGCCAGCAGCTTGGCCTCCAACACCGGGGAGCTGTTTTTT	CASSLASNTGELFF
TRBV5-1	TRBD2	-	TRBJ2-2	TGCGCCAGCAGCCCCGTCAGCGGGGACACCGGGGAGCTGTTTTTT	CASSPVSGDTGELFF
TRBV15	TRBD1	-	TRBJ2-7	TGTGCCACCAGCAGAAGCCCCGGGCAGGGGGCAGGCGAGCAGTACTTC	CATSRSPGQGAGEQYF
TRBV5-6	-	-	TRBJ1-1	TGTGCCAGCAGCTTCCACAGCATGAACACTGAAGCTTTCTTT	CASSFHSMNTEAFF
TRBV6-5	-	once	TRBJ2-7	TGTGCCAGCAGTTACGGTGGACAGAGCTCCTACGAGCAGTACTTC	CASSYGGQSSYEQYF
TRBV7-2	-	once	TRBJ2-3	TGTGCCAGCAGCTTAAGTTGGGCCGTCGATACGCAGTATTTT	CASSLSWAVDTQYF
TRBV25-1	-	-	TRBJ2-6	TGTGCCAGCTCAAAAACAGTTACTGGGGCCAACGTCCTGACTTTC	CASSKTVTGANVLTF
TRBV2	-	once	TRBJ1-2	TGTGCCAGCAGTGAACGGTATTCTAACTATGGCTACACCTTC	CASSERYSNYGYTF
TRBV5-1	-	-	TRBJ1-5	TGCGCCAGCAGCCGGGAGGGTCTAGATCAGCCCCAGCATTTT	CASSREGLDQPQHF
TRBV19	TRBD1	-	TRBJ1-5	TGTGCCAGTAGTATCCTACAGGGGCTCGGGGATCAGCCCCAGCATTTT	CASSILQGLGDQPQHF
TRBV12-3/TRBV12-4	-	-	TRBJ2-5	TGTGCCAGCAGTCCAGCTAGCCTAGAGACCCAGTACTTC	CASSPASLETQYF